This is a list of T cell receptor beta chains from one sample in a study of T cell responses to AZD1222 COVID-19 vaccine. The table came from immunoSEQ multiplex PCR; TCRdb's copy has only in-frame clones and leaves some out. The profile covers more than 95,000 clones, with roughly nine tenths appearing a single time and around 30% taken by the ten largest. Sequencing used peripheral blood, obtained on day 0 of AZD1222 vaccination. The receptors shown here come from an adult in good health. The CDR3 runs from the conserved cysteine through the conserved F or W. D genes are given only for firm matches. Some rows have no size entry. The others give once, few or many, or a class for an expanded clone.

CASTEGSPLHF	TGTGCCAGCACTGAGGGTTCACCCCTCCACTTT	-	-	TRBV6-1	TRBJ1-6
CASSRAMGGEGTEAFF	TGTGCCAGCAGCCGCGCAATGGGAGGGGAGGGCACTGAAGCTTTCTTT	-	-	TRBV7-9	TRBJ1-1
CASRPVVPEQPQHF	TGTGCCAGCAGACCCGTCGTCCCGGAACAGCCCCAGCATTTT	-	-	TRBV6-5	TRBJ1-5
CASSPTGTVGETQYF	TGTGCCAGCAGCCCGACCGGGACAGTCGGAGAGACCCAGTACTTC	-	TRBD1	TRBV7-9	TRBJ2-5
CASSLGHSTDTQYF	TGTGCCAGCAGCTTGGGACACAGCACAGATACGCAGTATTTT	-	-	TRBV11-2	TRBJ2-3
CASSFVPGEQYF	TGTGCCAGCAGTTTTGTCCCGGGCGAGCAGTACTTC	-	-	TRBV12-3/TRBV12-4	TRBJ2-7
CASTLWLGPNTGELFF	TGTGCCAGCACCCTGTGGCTAGGCCCGAACACCGGGGAGCTGTTTTTT	-	-	TRBV7-3	TRBJ2-2
CASSFYRGYTF	TGTGCCAGCAGTTTTTATCGTGGCTACACCTTC	-	-	TRBV12-3/TRBV12-4	TRBJ1-2
CASSSSRGGEQFF	TGTGCCAGCAGCTCGTCCAGGGGTGGTGAGCAGTTCTTC	-	-	TRBV7-2	TRBJ2-1
CAIRMGGALRGEQYF	TGTGCCATCAGGATGGGGGGAGCCCTTCGGGGCGAGCAGTACTTC	-	-	TRBV10-3	TRBJ2-7
CASSLAGDQPQHF	TGTGCCAGCAGCTTAGCGGGGGACCAGCCCCAGCATTTT	-	-	TRBV7-8	TRBJ1-5
CASSFTTAGTYSYEQYF	TGTGCCAGCAGTTTCACTACTGCCGGGACATACTCCTACGAGCAGTACTTC	-	-	TRBV6-2/TRBV6-3	TRBJ2-7
CASSLGGSGNTGELFF	TGTGCCAGCAGCTTGGGCGGGAGTGGGAACACCGGGGAGCTGTTTTTT	-	TRBD2	TRBV5-8	TRBJ2-2
CASSLDLDTEAFF	TGTGCCAGCAGTTTAGACCTGGACACTGAAGCTTTCTTT	once	-	TRBV12-3/TRBV12-4	TRBJ1-1
CSVKARGENEKLFF	TGCAGCGTTAAAGCACGGGGAGAAAATGAAAAACTGTTTTTT	-	-	TRBV29-1	TRBJ1-4
CASSLAKAAGELFF	TGCGCCAGCAGCTTGGCCAAAGCGGCGGGGGAGCTGTTTTTT	-	-	TRBV5-1	TRBJ2-2
CASSLSTGKGGTEAFF	TGTGCCAGCAGCTTATCAACAGGGAAAGGGGGCACTGAAGCTTTCTTT	-	-	TRBV7-3	TRBJ1-1
CASRRGDSPLHF	TGTGCCAGCAGGCGAGGGGATTCACCCCTCCACTTT	few	-	TRBV3-1/TRBV3-2	TRBJ1-6
CASRMEGVNTEAFF	TGTGCCAGCAGAATGGAGGGGGTGAACACTGAAGCTTTCTTT	-	-	TRBV2	TRBJ1-1
CASSLGTERGAFF	TGTGCCAGCAGTTTAGGGACAGAACGTGGGGCTTTCTTT	-	-	TRBV12-3/TRBV12-4	TRBJ1-1
CASSLGQGRGTDTQYF	TGCGCCAGCAGCTTGGGACAGGGAAGAGGCACAGATACGCAGTATTTT	-	TRBD1	TRBV5-1	TRBJ2-3
CASSLGTGAGANEKLFF	TGCGCCAGCAGCTTGGGGACAGGGGCCGGGGCTAATGAAAAACTGTTTTTT	-	TRBD1	TRBV5-1	TRBJ1-4
CATSRDPGTGIPYEQYF	TGTGCCACCAGCAGAGACCCAGGGACAGGGATTCCCTACGAGCAGTACTTC	-	TRBD1	TRBV15	TRBJ2-7
CASSFAGQGAEKLFF	TGTGCCAGCAGTTTCGCGGGACAGGGGGCAGAAAAACTGTTTTTT	-	TRBD1	TRBV28	TRBJ1-4
CAISPATGKENTEAFF	TGTGCCATCAGCCCTGCCACAGGGAAGGAAAACACTGAAGCTTTCTTT	-	-	TRBV10-3	TRBJ1-1
CATSRVGQNEKLFF	TGTGCCACCAGCAGAGTTGGACAGAACGAAAAACTGTTTTTT	-	-	TRBV15	TRBJ1-4
CASSLLGGSSSPLHF	TGTGCCAGCAGCTTACTTGGAGGGTCTAGTTCACCCCTCCACTTT	-	-	TRBV7-3	TRBJ1-6
CATSDFREPPRYGYTF	TGTGCCACCAGTGATTTTAGGGAGCCGCCCCGATATGGCTACACCTTC	-	-	TRBV24-1	TRBJ1-2
CASSDTSAPGELFF	TGCGCCAGCAGCGACACTAGCGCCCCCGGGGAGCTGTTTTTT	many	TRBD2	TRBV5-1	TRBJ2-2
CASSLNAGSYEQYF	TGTGCCAGCAGCTTAAACGCGGGGAGCTACGAGCAGTACTTC	once	-	TRBV7-3	TRBJ2-7
CASSIGTVSYNEQFF	TGTGCCAGCTCCATTGGGACAGTCTCCTACAATGAGCAGTTCTTC	-	TRBD1	TRBV7-3	TRBJ2-1
CASSVGGQGLDTIYF	TGTGCCAGCAGCGTAGGTGGGCAGGGACTAGACACCATATATTTT	-	-	TRBV9	TRBJ1-3
CSVDTSAQETQYF	TGCAGCGTTGATACTAGCGCCCAAGAGACCCAGTACTTC	once	TRBD2	TRBV29-1	TRBJ2-5
CASSGLSVIATDTQYF	TGTGCCAGCAGCGGCCTTTCGGTAATTGCAACAGATACGCAGTATTTT	-	-	TRBV27	TRBJ2-3
CASSPLQAGGYNEQFF	TGTGCCAGCTCACCCCTTCAAGCGGGAGGCTACAATGAGCAGTTCTTC	-	TRBD2	TRBV18	TRBJ2-1
CASSPLGGTGELFF	TGTGCCAGCAGCCCCCTGGGGGGCACCGGGGAGCTGTTTTTT	-	-	TRBV3-1/TRBV3-2	TRBJ2-2
CASSGNRFNEKLFF	TGTGCCAGCAGCGGAAACAGGTTTAATGAAAAACTGTTTTTT	-	-	TRBV5-6	TRBJ1-4
CASSLGDKQETQYF	TGCGCCAGCAGCTTGGGAGACAAACAGGAGACCCAGTACTTC	-	-	TRBV5-1	TRBJ2-5
CAWSATGGETQYF	TGTGCCTGGAGTGCGACCGGGGGAGAGACCCAGTACTTC	-	-	TRBV30	TRBJ2-5
CASSARLAGAYEQYF	TGTGCCAGCAGCGCCCGACTAGCGGGGGCCTACGAGCAGTACTTC	-	TRBD2	TRBV7-9	TRBJ2-7
CASSSRTGNTEAFF	TGTGCCAGCAGTTCCCGCACAGGGAACACTGAAGCTTTCTTT	few	-	TRBV6-5	TRBJ1-1
CASSPDRSYNQPQHF	TGTGCCAGTAGTCCGGACAGGTCGTATAATCAGCCCCAGCATTTT	-	TRBD1	TRBV19	TRBJ1-5
CASSPPGTGGTGELFF	TGTGCCAGCAGCCCCCCCGGGACAGGAGGGACCGGGGAGCTGTTTTTT	few	TRBD1	TRBV9	TRBJ2-2
CASSLPPGLGNEQFF	TGTGCCAGCAGCCTCCCCCCGGGGTTAGGCAATGAGCAGTTCTTC	once	-	TRBV14	TRBJ2-1
CASSLERAPMNTEAFF	TGCGCCAGCAGCTTGGAGAGGGCACCCATGAACACTGAAGCTTTCTTT	-	-	TRBV5-1	TRBJ1-1
CASSYSGGENTIYF	TGTGCCAGCAGTTACTCAGGGGGCGAAAACACCATATATTTT	-	TRBD1	TRBV6-5	TRBJ1-3
CASSAQGVNQPQHF	TGTGCCAGCAGTGCTCAGGGGGTCAATCAGCCCCAGCATTTT	-	TRBD1	TRBV2	TRBJ1-5
CATSDSAGVWDEQFF	TGTGCCACCAGTGATTCGGCTGGGGTTTGGGATGAGCAGTTCTTC	-	-	TRBV24-1	TRBJ2-1
CASSYNMNTEAFF	TGTGCCAGCAGCTACAACATGAACACTGAAGCTTTCTTT	-	-	TRBV27	TRBJ1-1
CASRFTGTVYGYTF	TGTGCCAGCAGATTCACAGGGACAGTCTATGGCTACACCTTC	-	TRBD1	TRBV6-5	TRBJ1-2
CASSLEVSGTNNEQFF	TGTGCCAGCAGCTTAGAGGTTAGCGGGACAAACAATGAGCAGTTCTTC	-	TRBD2	TRBV7-2	TRBJ2-1
CASSYGTASNQPQHF	TGTGCCAGCAGCTATGGGACGGCGAGCAATCAGCCCCAGCATTTT	-	-	TRBV7-9	TRBJ1-5
CASSIAGNVLTF	TGTGCCAGTAGTATAGCTGGCAACGTCCTGACTTTC	-	-	TRBV19	TRBJ2-6
CASSLGYSTEAFF	TGTGCCAGCAGCTTAGGTTACAGCACTGAAGCTTTCTTT	-	-	TRBV7-3	TRBJ1-1